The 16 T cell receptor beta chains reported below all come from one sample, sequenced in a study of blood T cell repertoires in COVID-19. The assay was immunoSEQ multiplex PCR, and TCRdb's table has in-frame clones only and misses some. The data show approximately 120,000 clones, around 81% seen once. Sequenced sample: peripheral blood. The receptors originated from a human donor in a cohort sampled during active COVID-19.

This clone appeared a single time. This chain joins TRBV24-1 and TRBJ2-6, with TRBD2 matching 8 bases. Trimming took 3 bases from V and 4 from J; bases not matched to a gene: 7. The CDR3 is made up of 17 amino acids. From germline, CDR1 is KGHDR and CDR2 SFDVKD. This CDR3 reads CATSDSGGGGGANVLTF. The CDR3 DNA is TGTGCCACCAGTGATAGCGGGGGCGGAGGGGGGGCCAACGTCCTGACTTTC.

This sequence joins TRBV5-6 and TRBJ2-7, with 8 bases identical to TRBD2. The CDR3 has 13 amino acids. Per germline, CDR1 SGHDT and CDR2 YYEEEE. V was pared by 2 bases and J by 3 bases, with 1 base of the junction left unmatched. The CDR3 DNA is TGTGCCAGCAGCTTACGGGGGGGCTACGAGCAGTACTTC. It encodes CASSLRGGYEQYF.

CDR3 DNA sequence: TGTGCCAGCAGTCCATCTCTCTGGGGACAGGCGCACGAGCAGTACTTC. Its protein is CASSPSLWGQAHEQYF. The chain carries TRBV27 and TRBJ2-7; 8 bases match TRBD1. This CDR3 contains 16 residues. V lost 5 bases and J lost 5; bases outside the gene matches: 14. Germline V gives CDR1 MNHEY, CDR2 SMNVEV (reference sequence).

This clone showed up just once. The CDR3 region has the DNA TGTGCCAGCAGCTTGTCCCCCCTCCAGGGATCATACGAGCAGTACTTC. Translation: CASSLSPLQGSYEQYF. The chain combines TRBV5-6 with TRBJ2-7; TRBD1 might be the D (5 bases). Germline assignment: CDR1 SGHDT and CDR2 YYEEEE. The CDR3 is 16 residues long. Trimming removed 1 base from V and 4 bases from J, with 18 bases in between.

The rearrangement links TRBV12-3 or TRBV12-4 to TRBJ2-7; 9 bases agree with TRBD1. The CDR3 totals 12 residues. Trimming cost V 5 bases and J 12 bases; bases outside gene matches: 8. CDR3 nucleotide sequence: TGTGCCAGCAGTGTCGGACAGGGGCGTGTGTACTTC. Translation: CASSVGQGRVYF.

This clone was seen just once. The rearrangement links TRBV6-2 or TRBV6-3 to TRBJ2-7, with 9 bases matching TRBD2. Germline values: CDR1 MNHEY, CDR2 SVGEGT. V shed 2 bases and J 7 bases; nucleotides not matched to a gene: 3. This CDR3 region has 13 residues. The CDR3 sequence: CASSYGREGEQYF. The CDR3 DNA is TGTGCCAGCAGTTACGGGCGGGAGGGGGAGCAGTACTTC.

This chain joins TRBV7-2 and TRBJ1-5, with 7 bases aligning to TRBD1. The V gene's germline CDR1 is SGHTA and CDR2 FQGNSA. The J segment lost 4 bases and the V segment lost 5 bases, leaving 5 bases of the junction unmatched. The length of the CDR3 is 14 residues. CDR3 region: CASSRRQGNQPQHF. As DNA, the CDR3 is TGTGCCAGCAGCCGTCGACAGGGTAATCAGCCCCAGCATTTT.

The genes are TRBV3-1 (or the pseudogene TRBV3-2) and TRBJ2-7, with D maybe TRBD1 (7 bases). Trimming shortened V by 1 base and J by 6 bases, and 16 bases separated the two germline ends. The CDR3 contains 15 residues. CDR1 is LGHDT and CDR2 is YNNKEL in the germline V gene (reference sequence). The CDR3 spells CASSQVGGAGGEQYF. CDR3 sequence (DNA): TGTGCCAGCAGCCAAGTAGGAGGGGCAGGGGGCGAGCAGTACTTC.

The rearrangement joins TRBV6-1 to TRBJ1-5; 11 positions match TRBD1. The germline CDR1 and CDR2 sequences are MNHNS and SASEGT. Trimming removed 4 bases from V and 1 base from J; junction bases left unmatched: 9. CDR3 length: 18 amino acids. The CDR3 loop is CASSVWTGGAGSNQPQHF. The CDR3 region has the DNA TGTGCCAGCAGTGTTTGGACAGGGGGCGCGGGGAGCAATCAGCCCCAGCATTTT.

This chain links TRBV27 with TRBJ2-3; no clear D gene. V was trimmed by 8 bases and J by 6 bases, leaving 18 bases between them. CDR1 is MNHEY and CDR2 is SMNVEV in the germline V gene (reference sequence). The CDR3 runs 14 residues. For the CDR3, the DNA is TGTGCCAGCGCTTCAGCATCTAGACTTGATACGCAGTATTTT. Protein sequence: CASASASRLDTQYF.

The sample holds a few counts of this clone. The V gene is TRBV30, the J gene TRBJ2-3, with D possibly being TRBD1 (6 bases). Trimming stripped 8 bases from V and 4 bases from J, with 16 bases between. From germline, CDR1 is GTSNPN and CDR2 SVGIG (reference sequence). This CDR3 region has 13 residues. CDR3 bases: TGTGCCCACAGGGACAACGAGGCAGATACGCAGTATTTT. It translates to CAHRDNEADTQYF.

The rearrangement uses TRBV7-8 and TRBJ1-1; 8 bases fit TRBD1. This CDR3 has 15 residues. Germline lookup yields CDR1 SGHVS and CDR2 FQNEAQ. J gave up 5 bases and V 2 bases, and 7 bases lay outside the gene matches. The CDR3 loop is CASSLTAGGLTEAFF. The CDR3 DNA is TGTGCCAGCAGCTTAACGGCAGGGGGCTTAACTGAAGCTTTCTTT.

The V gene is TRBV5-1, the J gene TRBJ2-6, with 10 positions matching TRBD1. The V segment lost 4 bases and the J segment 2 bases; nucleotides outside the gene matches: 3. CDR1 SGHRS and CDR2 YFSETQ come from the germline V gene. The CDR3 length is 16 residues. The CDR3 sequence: CASSVTGGAGANVLTF. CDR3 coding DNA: TGCGCCAGCAGCGTGACAGGGGGCGCTGGGGCCAACGTCCTGACTTTC.

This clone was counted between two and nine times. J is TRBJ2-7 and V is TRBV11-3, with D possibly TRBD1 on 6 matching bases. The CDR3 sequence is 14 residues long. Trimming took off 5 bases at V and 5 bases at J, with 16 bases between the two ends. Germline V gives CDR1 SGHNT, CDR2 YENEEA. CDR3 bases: TGTGCCAGCAGCCGCAAAACAGGGTTCCACGAGCAGTACTTC. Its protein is CASSRKTGFHEQYF. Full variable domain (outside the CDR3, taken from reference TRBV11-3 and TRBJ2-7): EAGVVQSPRYKIIEKKQPVAFWCNPISGHNTLYWYLQNLGQGPELLIRYENEEAVDDSQLPKDRFSAERLKGVDSTLKIQPAELGDSAVYLCASSRKTGFHEQYFGPGTRLTVT.

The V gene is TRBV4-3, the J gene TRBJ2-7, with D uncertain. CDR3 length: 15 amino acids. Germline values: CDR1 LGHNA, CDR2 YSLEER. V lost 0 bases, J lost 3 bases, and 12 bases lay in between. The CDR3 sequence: CASSQDRPDIYEQYF. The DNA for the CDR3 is TGCGCCAGCAGCCAAGATCGTCCAGATATCTACGAGCAGTACTTC.

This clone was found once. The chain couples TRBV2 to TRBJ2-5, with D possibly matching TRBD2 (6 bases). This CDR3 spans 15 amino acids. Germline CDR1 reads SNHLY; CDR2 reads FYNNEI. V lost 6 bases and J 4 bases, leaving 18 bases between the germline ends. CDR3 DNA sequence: TGTGCCAGCAGCCCCGGGACCCACGGGGGAGAGACCCAGTACTTC. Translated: CASSPGTHGGETQYF.